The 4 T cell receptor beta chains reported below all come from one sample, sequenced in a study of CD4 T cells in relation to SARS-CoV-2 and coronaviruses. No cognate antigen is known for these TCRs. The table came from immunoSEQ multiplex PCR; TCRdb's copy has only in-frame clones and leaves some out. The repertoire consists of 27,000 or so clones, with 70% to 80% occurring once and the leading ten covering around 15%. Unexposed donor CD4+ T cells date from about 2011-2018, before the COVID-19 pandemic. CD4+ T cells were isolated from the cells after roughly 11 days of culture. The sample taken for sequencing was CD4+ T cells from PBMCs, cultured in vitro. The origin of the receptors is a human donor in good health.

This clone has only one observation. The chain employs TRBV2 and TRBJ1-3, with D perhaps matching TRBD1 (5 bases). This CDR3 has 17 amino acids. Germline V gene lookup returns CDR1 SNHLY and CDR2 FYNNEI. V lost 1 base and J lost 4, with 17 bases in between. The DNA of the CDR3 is TGTGCCAGCAGTGAAGGAGGTGGAGGGGATGGAGGAAACACCATATATTTT. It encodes CASSEGGGGDGGNTIYF.

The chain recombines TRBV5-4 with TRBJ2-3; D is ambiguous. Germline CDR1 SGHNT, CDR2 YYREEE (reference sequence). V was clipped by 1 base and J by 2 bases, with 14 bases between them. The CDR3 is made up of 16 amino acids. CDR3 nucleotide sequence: TGTGCCAGCAGCTTGCGGGTTAACGAGTACACAGATACGCAGTATTTT. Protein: CASSLRVNEYTDTQYF.

CDR3 sequence: CASSRTDPAADTQYF. In nucleotides, the CDR3 is TGTGCCAGCAGCCGTACCGACCCGGCGGCAGATACGCAGTATTTT. V usage is TRBV11-2 and J usage is TRBJ2-3; D is uncertain. The V end lost 5 bases, the J end lost 4 bases, and 16 bases lay between the germline ends. Germline lookup yields CDR1 SGHAT and CDR2 FQNNGV. CDR3 length equals 15 residues.

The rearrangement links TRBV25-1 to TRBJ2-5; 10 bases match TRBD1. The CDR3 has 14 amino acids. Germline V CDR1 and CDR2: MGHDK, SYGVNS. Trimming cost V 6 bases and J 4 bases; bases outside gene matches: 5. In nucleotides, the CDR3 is TGTGCCAGCAGACCGACAGGGGGCGCAGAGACCCAGTACTTC. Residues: CASRPTGGAETQYF.